The sequence of this TCR beta chain was determined in a study of CD8 T cells in ankylosing spondylitis. General study results and limits: Matched ankylosing spondylitis synovial fluid reportedly showed significant enrichment of disease-linked clones. CD8+ disease-linked clones were present at relatively low frequencies in blood. Certain motif variants had earlier been reported in reactive arthritis synovial fluid and blood.

Quantitative molecular-barcoded 5'-RACE generated the TCR beta libraries. TCRdb analysed the 5' RACE reads with MiXCR anew, one entry per CDR3 protein. The data contain 250,000 to 400,000 distinct CDR3 sequences, approximately 10% of them singletons. This clonotype was recorded many times. What it recognizes is unknown. The TCR was taken from a female donor with ankylosing spondylitis or in good health (not recorded which). Sequenced: blood, either unsorted or a sorted T cell fraction (not recorded which).

The CDR3 sequence: CASSPNTRDEQFF. DNA of the CDR3: TGTGCCAGCAGCCCTAATACCAGGGATGAGCAGTTCTTC. The chain has TRBV7-9 and TRBJ2-1, with D possibly TRBD1 on 5 matching bases. The V gene's germline CDR1 is SEHNR and CDR2 FQNEAQ (reference sequence). This CDR3 contains 13 residues. V gave up 5 bases and J gave up 8 bases, with 13 bases separating them.